This T cell receptor beta chain originates from a study of blood T cell repertoires in COVID-19 (dated by TCRdb to 2018 to 2020). About the investigation overall: Samples from collaborators originated in the United States, Italy and Spain and spanned both the acute and convalescent phases of COVID-19. The prospective study material was composed of cDNA or gDNA derived from T cells, B-cell-depleted T cells, or PBMCs. The dataset comprised deeply sampled blood TCRbeta repertoires from subjects exposed to, actively infected with, or recovered from COVID-19. The repertoires were released in a freely available public database meant as a resource for research on the immune response to SARS-CoV-2. The samples were drawn from two sources: the first 160 participants of the ongoing ImmuneRACE study, and fewer than 1,500 subjects contributed by 6 global collaborators. A de-identified subject ID, COVID-19 status, age in years and sex were almost always included in the sample metadata. Where available, HLA class I and class II types were taken from metadata supplied by the sample provider and were not determined by assay-based typing. The full study reports these points: The amount of clinical and demographic metadata varied by source and participant and was provided uncurated.

The collaborating institutions used their own protocols to collect whole blood in K2EDTA tubes. For TCRbeta analysis, collaborators shipped samples in one of three forms: frozen whole blood, isolated PBMCs, or DNA extracted from either of those sample types. Trimming removed 8 bases from V and 8 bases from J, leaving 10 bases between the germline ends. The germline V gene (reference sequence) sets CDR1 to LNHDA and CDR2 to SQIVND. The CDR3, from cysteine to phenylalanine, totals 11 residues. The CDR3 DNA has 33 bases and is translated from base 1. As to this clone: It lacks a known antigen. Base qualities are not provided; no much larger clone lies one nucleotide away.

TCRbeta CDR3 regions were amplified from genomic DNA by means of the immunoSEQ Assay, a bias-controlled multiplex PCR. From the authors' description of their analysis: Nucleated cell counts per sample were estimated from amplification of reference gene primers within the assay. Sequence reads were collapsed and filtered to measure the absolute abundance of every unique TCRbeta CDR3 rearrangement. For each sample, productive Simpson clonality was calculated as the square root of Simpson's diversity index over productive rearrangements. As stored in TCRdb, this immuneACCESS dataset retains in-frame rearrangements with V and J assigned. A fraction of the clones does not appear; measured against another copy, unresolved V genes explain less than half of the discrepancy, and the remainder lacks a known reason. V, J and clone size reflect that table, while D and trimming were determined from the DNA. Recorded for this sample are about 330,000 clones; almost 85% of them occurred a single time. The ten largest clones capture 7.2% of the sample.

Sequencing used peripheral blood. The receptor was derived from a human donor in a cohort sampled during active COVID-19. Recombination linked TRBV19 to TRBJ2-1; the D segment could be TRBD1, given 5 matching bases. The sequence in DNA is TGTGCCAGTCGGCAGGGCCATGAGCAGTTCTTC. It specifies CASRQGHEQFF.